What follows are 22 T cell receptor beta chains derived from one specimen sequenced in a study of lymphopenia after photon versus proton radiotherapy. Clones were read by immunoSEQ multiplex PCR, and TCRdb kept only the in-frame ones, dropping some. The top ten hold about 1.3% of the sample, which has 83,000 or so clones, 80% to 90% seen once. Here the sequenced sample was peripheral blood, taken from a patient treated with proton-based radiotherapy. Receptors were obtained from a man aged 60-69 years with pancreatic cancer.

The chain recombines TRBV7-8 with TRBJ1-2; TRBD1 is a possible D gene (5 bases). Per germline, CDR1 SGHVS and CDR2 FQNEAQ. The CDR3 sequence is 13 residues long. Trimming took off 5 bases at V and 3 bases at J, with 10 bases between the two ends. Written as DNA, the CDR3 is TGTGCCAGCAGCGAGGGGTCCCACTATGGCTACACCTTC. Its protein is CASSEGSHYGYTF.

The table lists this clone with a few counts. This chain joins TRBV20-1 and TRBJ1-2; D call uncertain. V lost 8 bases, J lost 2 bases, and 6 bases lay in between. Per the germline V gene, CDR1 is DFQATT and CDR2 is SNEGSKA (reference sequence). This CDR3 comprises 10 residues. CDR3 amino acids: CSTPNYGYTF. The CDR3 DNA reads TGCAGTACGCCAAACTATGGCTACACCTTC.

This chain joins TRBV6-1 and TRBJ1-2; D unresolved. This CDR3 comprises 13 residues. Germline assignment: CDR1 MNHNS and CDR2 SASEGT. V was clipped by 3 bases and J by 4 bases, with 9 bases between them. The CDR3 region has the DNA TGTGCCAGCAGTGATGACGGCCTCTATGGCTACACCTTC. The encoded protein is CASSDDGLYGYTF.

J is TRBJ1-2 and V is TRBV29-1; 10 bases fit TRBD1. Germline V gene data show CDR1 as SQVTM and CDR2 as ANQGSEA. The CDR3 runs 16 residues. V trimming: 6 bases; J trimming: 2 bases; junction bases outside the gene matches: 12. The CDR3 sequence: CSVHGYGDRGNYGYTF. The CDR3 DNA reads as TGCAGCGTACACGGATATGGGGACAGGGGAAACTATGGCTACACCTTC. The whole variable domain, remainder taken from reference TRBV29-1 and TRBJ1-2, is SAVISQKPSRDICQRGTSLTIQCQVDSQVTMMFWYRQQPGQSLTLIATANQGSEATYESGFVIDKFPISRPNLTFSTLTVSNMSPEDSSIYLCSVHGYGDRGNYGYTFGSGTRLTVV.

The CDR3 here is CASRDSVPPYEQYF. The CDR3, as DNA: TGCGCCAGCAGGGATAGCGTACCACCCTACGAGCAGTACTTC. This chain joins TRBV5-1 and TRBJ2-7, with D possibly being TRBD2 (5 bases). Germline V gives CDR1 SGHRS, CDR2 YFSETQ. Trimming pared 5 bases from V and 2 bases from J, leaving 14 bases between. CDR3 length: 14 residues.

The V gene is TRBV28, the J gene TRBJ2-7, with D possibly being TRBD1 (5 bases). V was shortened by 5 bases and J by 9 bases, with 23 bases between the two germline ends. Germline CDR1 and CDR2: MDHEN and SYDVKM. There are 15 residues in the CDR3. The CDR3, as DNA: TGTGCCAGCAGTATCCTCAAAGGGGCGCATCTCGGGCAGTACTTC. The encoded protein is CASSILKGAHLGQYF.

The chain recombines TRBV27 with TRBJ2-7, with a weak D call TRBD2 (6 bases). This CDR3 is 14 amino acids long. The germline gives CDR1 MNHEY, CDR2 SMNVEV (reference sequence). The V end was cut by 5 bases, the J end by 5 bases, with 16 bases between. Written as DNA, the CDR3 is TGTGCCAGCAGTCCAAGACTAGTCAACAACGAGCAGTACTTC. This codes for CASSPRLVNNEQYF.

This clone was seen a handful of times. The chain uses TRBV6-1 and TRBJ1-5, with TRBD1 matching 8 bases. Germline CDR1 MNHNS, CDR2 SASEGT. The CDR3 is 14 residues long. Trimming cost V 5 bases and J 6 bases; bases outside gene matches: 6. CDR3 protein: CASSFPGGSQPQHF. The CDR3 DNA reads as TGTGCCAGCAGTTTCCCAGGGGGCAGTCAGCCCCAGCATTTT.

The chain is built from TRBV11-2 and TRBJ1-3; D gene ambiguous. Deletions cut 2 bases from V and 1 base from J, with 9 bases between. This CDR3 contains 15 residues. Germline CDR1 and CDR2: SGHAT and FQNNGV. Written as DNA, the CDR3 is TGTGCCAGCAGCTTACAGGATTTGTCTGGAAACACCATATATTTT. Protein: CASSLQDLSGNTIYF.

The chain combines TRBV5-1 with TRBJ2-5; 9 nucleotides match TRBD1. CDR3 size: 15 residues. Trimming took 4 bases from V and 5 from J; bases not matched to a gene: 9. CDR1 and CDR2 (germline): SGHRS, YFSETQ. CDR3 sequence: CASSADRGFTETQYF. CDR3 DNA: TGCGCCAGCAGCGCCGACAGGGGGTTCACGGAGACCCAGTACTTC.

The chain combines TRBV10-3 with TRBJ2-3; D might be TRBD1 (6 bases). The length of the CDR3 is 15 residues. Trimming cost V 6 bases and J 2 bases, with 15 bases left between them. CDR1 is ENHRY and CDR2 is SYGVKD in the germline V gene. This chain's CDR3 is CAISPSTGATDTQYF. In DNA, the CDR3 is TGTGCCATCAGCCCTTCGACAGGAGCCACAGATACGCAGTATTTT.

The V call is TRBV28, the J call TRBJ1-2; TRBD1 agrees at 11 bases. Germline CDR1 MDHEN, CDR2 SYDVKM. V gave up 3 bases and J gave up 7 bases; unmatched junction bases: 7. The CDR3 runs 15 residues. The DNA for the CDR3 is TGTGCCAGCAGTTTTTCCGGGACAGGGGGTCGTGGCTACACCTTC. This codes for CASSFSGTGGRGYTF.

The chain recombines TRBV5-1 with TRBJ2-7, with 7 bases lining up with TRBD1. CDR3 length equals 14 residues. Looked up from germline, CDR1 is SGHRS and CDR2 is YFSETQ. Losses at the gene ends were 0 bases for V and 1 base for J; bases not matched to a gene: 1. The CDR3 bases are TGCGCCAGCAGCTTGGCGGGACAGTCCTACGAGCAGTACTTC. Translation: CASSLAGQSYEQYF.

The chain joins TRBV28 to TRBJ2-7; D unresolved. This CDR3 is 14 amino acids long. The germline gives CDR1 MDHEN, CDR2 SYDVKM. V dropped 7 bases and J dropped 0 bases, with 13 bases sitting between them. The CDR3 nucleotides are TGTGCCAGCATCCGTCGGATCAACTCCTACGAGCAGTACTTC. Protein: CASIRRINSYEQYF.

The rearrangement joins TRBV28 to TRBJ1-2; maybe TRBD1 (5 bases). V gave up 6 bases and J gave up 2 bases, with 13 bases separating them. Germline V gives CDR1 MDHEN, CDR2 SYDVKM. The CDR3 extends over 14 amino acids. This CDR3 is CASRTGGSNYGYTF. Written as DNA, the CDR3 is TGTGCCAGCAGGACCGGGGGGTCCAACTATGGCTACACCTTC.

This chain joins TRBV7-2 and TRBJ2-1, with unresolved D. The CDR3 consists of 14 residues. V lost 6 bases and J lost 5, with 14 bases in between. The germline V gene has CDR1 SGHTA and CDR2 FQGNSA. The CDR3 DNA reads TGTGCCAGCAGTCTAATGACCTTCAACAATGAGCAGTTCTTC. Translation: CASSLMTFNNEQFF.

The V and J genes are TRBV7-2 and TRBJ2-3, with D tentatively TRBD2 (5 bases). Per the germline V gene, CDR1 is SGHTA and CDR2 is FQGNSA. Trimming shortened V by 2 bases and J by 0 bases, and 12 bases separated the two germline ends. The CDR3 is made up of 16 amino acids. CDR3 nucleotides: TGTGCCAGCAGCTTAAGCCCAGCGGTTAGCACAGATACGCAGTATTTT. Translation gives CASSLSPAVSTDTQYF.

The chain uses TRBV6-1 and TRBJ2-3; possible D gene TRBD2, 5 bases. The CDR3 length is 16 residues. Trimming pared 2 bases from V and 0 bases from J, leaving 12 bases between. Per the germline V gene, CDR1 is MNHNS and CDR2 is SASEGT. CDR3: CASSEKVATSTDTQYF. The DNA for the CDR3 is TGTGCCAGCAGTGAAAAGGTAGCGACTAGCACAGATACGCAGTATTTT.

This clone is medium-sized (0.01 to 0.1%) within its sample. J is TRBJ1-3 and V is TRBV10-3; no clear D gene. Germline V gene lookup returns CDR1 ENHRY and CDR2 SYGVKD. This CDR3 has 13 amino acids. V lost 9 bases and J lost 0, with 9 bases in between. The CDR3: CAIMGFSGNTIYF. The CDR3 nucleotides read TGTGCCATAATGGGCTTCTCTGGAAACACCATATATTTT.

This clone was observed once. V gene TRBV19 combines with J gene TRBJ1-1; 7 positions match TRBD1. With 5 bases clipped from V and 6 bases from J, the junction kept 6 bases outside the gene matches. The CDR3 consists of 13 residues. Germline-derived CDR1 and CDR2 are LNHDA and SQIVND (reference sequence). As DNA, the CDR3 is TGTGCCAGTAGTCCTGACAGGGTCGCTGAAGCTTTCTTT. This translates into CASSPDRVAEAFF.

The chain joins TRBV25-1 to TRBJ1-1; no definite D call. The CDR3 runs to 13 residues. V gave up 2 bases and J gave up 1 base, with 5 bases separating them. CDR1 MGHDK and CDR2 SYGVNS come from the germline V gene. In nucleotides, the CDR3 is TGTGCCAGCAGTGAAGGAGGGAACACTGAAGCTTTCTTT. Encoded protein: CASSEGGNTEAFF. The whole variable domain, filled in from reference TRBV25-1 and TRBJ1-1, reads EADIYQTPRYLVIGTGKKITLECSQTMGHDKMYWYQQDPGMELHLIHYSYGVNSTEKGDLSSESTVSRIRTEHFPLTLESARPSHTSQYLCASSEGGNTEAFFGQGTRLTVV.

This chain joins TRBV27 and TRBJ1-2, with 9 nucleotides matching TRBD1. Unmatched junction bases numbered 17, after V lost 6 bases and J lost 6 bases. Germline V gives CDR1 MNHEY, CDR2 SMNVEV (reference sequence). The CDR3 loop spans 17 amino acids. CDR3 residues: CASSPGPGTGKGNGYTF. Here the CDR3 DNA reads TGTGCCAGCAGCCCCGGGCCTGGGACAGGGAAGGGGAATGGCTACACCTTC.